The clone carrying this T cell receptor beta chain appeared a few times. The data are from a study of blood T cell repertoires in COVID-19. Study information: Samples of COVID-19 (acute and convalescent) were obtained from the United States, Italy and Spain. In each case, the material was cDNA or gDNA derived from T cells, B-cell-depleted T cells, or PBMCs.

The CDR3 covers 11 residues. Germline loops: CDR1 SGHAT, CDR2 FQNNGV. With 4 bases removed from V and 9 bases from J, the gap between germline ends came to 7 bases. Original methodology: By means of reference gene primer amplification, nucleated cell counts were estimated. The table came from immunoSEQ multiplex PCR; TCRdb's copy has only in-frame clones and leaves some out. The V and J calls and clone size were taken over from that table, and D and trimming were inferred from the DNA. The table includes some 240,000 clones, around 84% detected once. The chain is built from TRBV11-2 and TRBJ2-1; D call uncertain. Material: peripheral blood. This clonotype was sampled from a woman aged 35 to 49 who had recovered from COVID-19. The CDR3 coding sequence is TGTGCCAGCAGCTCACTTAGTGAGCAGTTCTTC. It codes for CASSSLSEQFF.